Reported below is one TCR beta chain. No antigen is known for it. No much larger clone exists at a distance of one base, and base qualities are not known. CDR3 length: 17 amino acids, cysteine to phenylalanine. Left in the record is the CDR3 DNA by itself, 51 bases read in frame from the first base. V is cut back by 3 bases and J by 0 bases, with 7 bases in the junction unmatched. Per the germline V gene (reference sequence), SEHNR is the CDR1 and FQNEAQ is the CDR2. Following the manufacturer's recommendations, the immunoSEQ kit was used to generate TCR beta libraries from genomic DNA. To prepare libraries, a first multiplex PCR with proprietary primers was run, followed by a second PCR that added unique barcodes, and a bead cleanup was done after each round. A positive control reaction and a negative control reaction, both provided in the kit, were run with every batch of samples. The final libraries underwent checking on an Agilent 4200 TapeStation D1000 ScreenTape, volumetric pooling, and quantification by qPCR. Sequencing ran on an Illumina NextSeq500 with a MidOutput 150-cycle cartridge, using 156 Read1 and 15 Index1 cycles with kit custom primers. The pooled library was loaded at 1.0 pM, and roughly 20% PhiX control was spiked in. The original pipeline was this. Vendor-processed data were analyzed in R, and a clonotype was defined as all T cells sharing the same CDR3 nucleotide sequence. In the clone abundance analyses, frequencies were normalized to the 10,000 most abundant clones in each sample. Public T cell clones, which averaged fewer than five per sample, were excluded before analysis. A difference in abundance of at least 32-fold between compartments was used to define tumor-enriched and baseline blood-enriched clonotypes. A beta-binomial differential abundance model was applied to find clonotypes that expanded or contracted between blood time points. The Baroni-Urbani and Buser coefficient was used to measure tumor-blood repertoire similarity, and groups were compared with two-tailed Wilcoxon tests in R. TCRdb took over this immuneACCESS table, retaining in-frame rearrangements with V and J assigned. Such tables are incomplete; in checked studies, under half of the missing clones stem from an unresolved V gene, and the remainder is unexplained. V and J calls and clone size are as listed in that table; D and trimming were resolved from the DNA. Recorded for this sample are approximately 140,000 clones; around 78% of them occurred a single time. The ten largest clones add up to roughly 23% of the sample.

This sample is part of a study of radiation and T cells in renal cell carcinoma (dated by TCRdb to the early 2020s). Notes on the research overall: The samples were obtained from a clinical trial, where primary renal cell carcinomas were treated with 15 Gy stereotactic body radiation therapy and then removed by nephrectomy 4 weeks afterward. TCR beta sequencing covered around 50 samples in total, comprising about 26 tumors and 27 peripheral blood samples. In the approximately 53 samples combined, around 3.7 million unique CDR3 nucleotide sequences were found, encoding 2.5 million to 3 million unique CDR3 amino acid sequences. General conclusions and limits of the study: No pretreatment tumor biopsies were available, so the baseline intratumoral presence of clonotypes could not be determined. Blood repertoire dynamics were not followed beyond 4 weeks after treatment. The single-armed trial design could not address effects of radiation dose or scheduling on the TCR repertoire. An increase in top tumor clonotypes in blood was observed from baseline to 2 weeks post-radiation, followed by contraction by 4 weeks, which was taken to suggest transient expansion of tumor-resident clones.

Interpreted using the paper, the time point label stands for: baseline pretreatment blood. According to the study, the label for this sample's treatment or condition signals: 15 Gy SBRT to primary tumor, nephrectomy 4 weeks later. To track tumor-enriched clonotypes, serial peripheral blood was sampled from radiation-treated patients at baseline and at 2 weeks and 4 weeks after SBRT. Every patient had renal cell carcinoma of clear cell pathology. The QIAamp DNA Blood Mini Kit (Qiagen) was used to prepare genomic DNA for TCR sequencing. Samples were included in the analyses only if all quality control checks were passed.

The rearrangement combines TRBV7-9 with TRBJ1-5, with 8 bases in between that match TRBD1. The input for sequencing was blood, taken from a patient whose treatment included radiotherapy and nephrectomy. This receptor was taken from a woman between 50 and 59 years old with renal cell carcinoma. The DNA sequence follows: TGTGCCAGCAGCTTTTGGACAGGGTCCAATAGCAATCAGCCCCAGCATTTT. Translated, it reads CASSFWTGSNSNQPQHF.